This T cell receptor beta chain was captured in a study of early T cells in non-severe SARS-CoV-2 infection (dated by TCRdb to the early 2020s). With respect to the entire study: Because TCR sequencing relied on bulk RNA taken from unsorted whole blood, pairing of alpha and beta chains was not possible. Overall study outcomes, separate from this receptor: VDJdb matching was skewed toward anti-spike CD8 responses and likely underestimated virus-specific expansions by missing private and CD4 specificities.

CDR3 length: 13 amino acids, cysteine to phenylalanine. Only the CDR3 DNA stays, 39 bases, in frame from base 1. V lost 4 bases and J lost 2 bases; the stretch between them is 6 bases long. Reading the germline V gene gives CDR1 KGHDR and CDR2 SFDVKD. Libraries were made using 5' RACE. Sequencing used a NextSeq 500. To correct for sequencing error and PCR bias, the TCR library protocol tagged individual cDNA molecules with unique molecular identifiers. TCR alpha and beta chains were both sequenced, and the abundances of alpha and beta sequences in each sample were closely correlated with each other. On the study's bioinformatics: Decombinator V4 was used to perform V gene, J gene and CDR3 annotation of TCR sequences. Expanded TCRs were defined as changing significantly between any two time points under a Poisson model with p below 0.0001. TCR abundances were normalised to the total number of TCRs sequenced in each sample and reported as counts per million. MAIT TCRs were defined by TRAV1-2 paired with TRAJ12, TRAJ20 or TRAJ33, and iNKT TCRs by TRAV10 paired with TRAJ18. VDJdb, accessed 1 November 2021, was searched for CMV, EBV and SARS-CoV-2 annotated TCRs, excluding TCRs annotated for multiple antigens. TCRdb redid the processing of the public reads, applying fastp at Q25 and MiXCR, and retained in-frame beta chains. Here each entry gathers all rows of one CDR3 protein and keeps the most common genes and DNA. The V and J calls here are based on TCRdb, not the publication. The sample table lists fewer than 60,000 distinct CDR3 sequences, roughly 4.5% of them with a count of one. The top ten clones comprise around 5.5% of the sample.

This was a case-control study nested in a cohort of healthcare workers in London, UK, who had nasopharyngeal swab PCR tests and blood samples taken every week. Healthcare workers were recruited between 23 and 31 March 2020, during the week of the UK lockdown, and were followed weekly for up to about 15 weeks. This clonotype was counted at least ten times. Its antigen specificity is not known. No base-level quality is on record; no much larger clone is a single base apart. Recombination linked TRBV24-1 to TRBJ2-3, with the D gene uncertain. The TCR originated in an adult who was a healthcare worker with PCR-confirmed SARS-CoV-2 infection or an uninfected control (not recorded which). Sequencing was carried out using whole blood. The CDR3 region: CATSDPTTDTQYF. The nucleotide sequence reads as follows: TGTGCCACCAGTGACCCGACCACAGATACGCAGTATTTT.